This is a list of T cell receptor beta chains from one sample in a study of T cell responses to AZD1222 COVID-19 vaccine. Data came from immunoSEQ multiplex PCR; TCRdb stores just in-frame clones and leaves some out. The repertoire holds around 130,000 clones, with roughly 92% as singletons. Sequenced here: peripheral blood, sampled on day 0 of AZD1222 vaccination. The receptor source for this set is an adult in good health. The CDR3 runs from the conserved cysteine through the conserved F or W. A D gene is named only where the DNA matches it firmly. Only some rows state a clone size, as once, few, many or a class for expanded clones.

d_gene	abundance	j_gene	v_gene	CDR3aa	CDR3nt
NA	NA	TRBJ2-3	TRBV2	CASNPGPRLTDTQYF	TGTGCCAGCAACCCGGGCCCTCGGCTGACAGATACGCAGTATTTT
NA	NA	TRBJ1-5	TRBV4-1	CASSLRDTHIQPQHF	TGCGCCAGCAGCCTTAGGGACACCCATATTCAGCCCCAGCATTTT
NA	NA	TRBJ1-1	TRBV9	CASSVGGHTEAFF	TGTGCCAGCAGCGTGGGGGGACACACTGAAGCTTTCTTT
NA	NA	TRBJ1-4	TRBV5-1	CASSPDSDNEKLFF	TGCGCCAGCAGCCCGGACAGCGATAATGAAAAACTGTTTTTT
TRBD1	NA	TRBJ2-2	TRBV7-6	CASSLGQGITGELFF	TGTGCCAGCAGCTTAGGACAGGGAATCACCGGGGAGCTGTTTTTT
NA	NA	TRBJ2-1	TRBV4-1	CASSQSRVRNEQFF	TGCGCCAGCAGCCAGAGCAGGGTACGCAATGAGCAGTTCTTC
NA	NA	TRBJ2-4	TRBV3-1/TRBV3-2	CASSKPQGENIQYF	TGTGCCAGCAGCAAACCCCAAGGGGAAAACATTCAGTACTTC
TRBD1	NA	TRBJ2-1	TRBV19	CASSGTGGSYNEQFF	TGTGCCAGTAGCGGAACAGGGGGCTCCTACAATGAGCAGTTCTTC
NA	NA	TRBJ2-2	TRBV19	CASSSRSATGELFF	TGTGCCAGTAGTAGTCGTAGTGCCACCGGGGAGCTGTTTTTT
NA	NA	TRBJ1-5	TRBV2	CASSKDKVDQPQHF	TGTGCCAGCAGTAAAGACAAAGTTGATCAGCCCCAGCATTTT
NA	once	TRBJ1-3	TRBV2	CASSEVGNTIYF	TGTGCCAGCAGTGAGGTGGGGAACACCATATATTTT
NA	NA	TRBJ1-2	TRBV24-1	CATSDSGRVGGYTF	TGTGCCACCAGTGATAGTGGACGCGTGGGGGGCTACACCTTC
NA	NA	TRBJ2-1	TRBV27	CASSLSGVLEQFF	TGTGCCAGCAGTTTATCGGGGGTCCTTGAGCAGTTCTTC
NA	once	TRBJ1-1	TRBV7-9	CASSLGQGIYEAFF	TGTGCCAGCAGCTTAGGCCAGGGAATTTATGAAGCTTTCTTT
NA	NA	TRBJ2-1	TRBV7-9	CASSVPANEQFF	TGTGCCAGCAGCGTGCCAGCGAATGAGCAGTTCTTC
TRBD1	NA	TRBJ1-2	TRBV4-1	CASSQDAWGQGFQNYGYTF	TGCGCCAGCAGCCAAGATGCATGGGGACAGGGGTTTCAGAACTATGGCTACACCTTC
TRBD1	few	TRBJ1-1	TRBV19	CASSSDRGTEAFF	TGTGCCAGTAGTAGCGACAGGGGGACTGAAGCTTTCTTT
NA	NA	TRBJ1-3	TRBV5-5	CASSLAGALSGNTIYF	TGTGCCAGCAGCTTGGCAGGGGCCCTCTCTGGAAACACCATATATTTT
TRBD2	NA	TRBJ2-2	TRBV27	CASSQVRLAVNTGELFF	TGTGCCAGCAGCCAAGTCCGACTAGCCGTTAACACCGGGGAGCTGTTTTTT
TRBD1	NA	TRBJ1-1	TRBV6-1	CASSEWGGQGEAFF	TGTGCCAGCAGTGAATGGGGGGGACAGGGTGAAGCTTTCTTT
NA	NA	TRBJ2-1	TRBV7-3	CASSPLGAGDEQFF	TGTGCCAGCAGCCCCCTGGGGGCGGGGGATGAGCAGTTCTTC
NA	NA	TRBJ1-6	TRBV3-1/TRBV3-2	CASSQGAHNSPLHF	TGTGCCAGCAGCCAAGGGGCCCATAATTCACCCCTCCACTTT
TRBD1	NA	TRBJ2-7	TRBV7-9	CASSLGQSQPQYF	TGTGCCAGCAGCTTGGGACAGTCACAACCTCAGTACTTC
TRBD1	NA	TRBJ2-7	TRBV27	CASPGTGCSNEQYF	TGTGCCAGTCCCGGGACAGGGTGTTCCAACGAGCAGTACTTC
TRBD1	NA	TRBJ1-2	TRBV27	CASRTGKNYGYTF	TGTGCCTCAAGGACAGGCAAGAACTATGGCTACACCTTC
NA	NA	TRBJ1-1	TRBV19	CASSMGGTEAFF	TGTGCCAGTAGTATGGGGGGCACTGAAGCTTTCTTT
TRBD1	NA	TRBJ2-3	TRBV2	CASSDTGDEADTQYF	TGTGCCAGCAGTGATACAGGGGATGAAGCAGATACGCAGTATTTT
TRBD2	few	TRBJ2-5	TRBV5-6	CASSSGLAARETQYF	TGTGCCAGCAGCTCGGGACTAGCGGCCCGGGAGACCCAGTACTTC
TRBD2	NA	TRBJ2-3	TRBV5-1	CASSLTSGRGGDTQYF	TGCGCCAGCAGCCTGACTAGCGGGAGGGGAGGGGATACGCAGTATTTT
NA	NA	TRBJ2-5	TRBV14	CASSPLLSAEVRETQYF	TGTGCCAGCAGCCCACTCCTCTCGGCGGAGGTTCGGGAGACCCAGTACTTC
TRBD1	once	TRBJ2-7	TRBV9	CASSVAPGQGAYEQYF	TGTGCCAGCAGCGTAGCTCCAGGACAGGGGGCCTACGAGCAGTACTTC
TRBD1	NA	TRBJ2-1	TRBV24-1	CATSERTGTGDEQFF	TGTGCCACCAGTGAGAGGACAGGGACGGGGGATGAGCAGTTCTTC